This note documents a single TCR beta chain sequence. Germline trimming cut 4 bases from V and 15 bases from J; bases unmatched to any gene: 14. The CDR3 covers 14 residues. Per the germline V gene, CDR1 is MDHEN and CDR2 is SYDVKM. The repertoire was sequenced with immunoSEQ multiplex PCR; TCRdb's copy has only in-frame clones and lacks some. The table includes a few hundred thousand clones, more than 90% detected once. The data were obtained in a study of blood T cell repertoires in COVID-19. As for the study in general: PBMCs, B-cell-depleted T cells, or T cells provided the cDNA or gDNA that made up the material.

Sequences were obtained from peripheral blood. This TCR came from a person aged 18 to 30 with COVID-19, enrolled during active disease. The chain combines TRBV28 with TRBJ1-5; 8 positions match TRBD1. The DNA for the CDR3 is TGTGCCAGCAGTTATCAGGGGGCTAGGTTTCGTCGGCATTTT. This translates into CASSYQGARFRRHF.